The entry below gives a single TCR beta chain sequence along with its context. This clone has just one count. The specificity of this receptor is unknown. Per-nucleotide qualities are absent, and no much larger clonotype sits a single base away. These data come from a study of T cell responses to AZD1222 COVID-19 vaccine (dated by TCRdb to 2020 to 2022). For the study in its entirety: A total of approximately 240 trial participants underwent TCR sequencing, of whom 207 received two doses of AZD1222 and about 25 received two doses of the MenACWY control vaccine. Trial participants were enrolled into age subgroups of 18-55, 56-69 and 70-plus years, which contained about 150, 27 and 61 TCR-sequenced participants, respectively.

Study-level results and caveats: The vaccine-associated CD4 TCRs covered the entire spike protein, and the dominant responses fell in regions 160-218 and 743-854. A significant rise in spike-specific TCR breadth and depth was observed after two AZD1222 doses relative to day 0 and relative to MenACWY recipients. Because no day 14 peak-response samples were available, repertoires were characterized only after the peak T cell response. Conclusions about previously exposed vaccinees are limited, since just five to seven AZD1222 recipients were seropositive for SARS-CoV-2 at baseline. Participants were mostly white British and included more females than males, and it was suggested by the authors that clonal diversity may have been underestimated. Reportedly, close to half of the unique spike-specific TCRs recognized epitopes lying outside the regions that are mutated in the B.1.351 and B.1.1.7 variants. The 56-69-year group was small, and its depth increase did not reach significance, likely because of low power.

According to the germline V gene, CDR1 reads SGHTA and CDR2 reads FQGNSA. The CDR3 sequence holds 15 residues, the cysteine and phenylalanine included. The only DNA kept is the CDR3, 45 bases in frame from the first base. V sheds 10 bases and J sheds 6 bases, leaving 21 bases between their ends. The CDR3 regions of human TCRbeta chains were analyzed by immunosequencing. Per the source publication's procedure: TCRs in the repertoires were compared against a reference library of SARS-CoV-2-specific TCRs that had been generated with the MIRA antigen-specificity platform. Breadth was defined as the fraction of unique TCRs that were SARS-CoV-2-associated. Depth was defined as the fraction of total T cells that were SARS-CoV-2-associated. Each spike-specific TCR was assigned to its reactive spike region and to a CD4 or CD8 class using the MIRA data. Log10-transformed breadth and depth values were compared by one-way ANOVA with Sidak's multiple comparisons tests. In its TCRdb copy, this immuneACCESS table keeps in-frame sequences only and misses some clones. Where compared with another copy, unresolved V genes explain less than half of these, and the others have no known cause. From that table come the V and J calls and clone size; the DNA was used to work out D and trimming. The sample table lists more than 60,000 clones, 83% of them with a count of one. The ten largest clonotypes hold about 1.3% of the sample.

The time point label corresponds to: about 28 days (+/-7) after the second vaccine dose. AZD1222 recipients whose second dose came at about 4 weeks and those whose second dose came at about 12 weeks were combined into one group, since spike-specific TCR depth and breadth did not differ between the two schedules. Vaccinee samples came from UK trials COV001 and COV002, including a single-blind randomized controlled phase 2/3 trial of AZD1222 (ChAdOx1 nCoV-19) in healthy adults. For TCRbeta chain sequencing, PBMC samples were collected from trial participants at day 0 and at day 28 after the second dose.

The origin of this receptor is an adult who received the AZD1222 COVID-19 vaccine. The sequence links TRBV7-2 to TRBJ2-2; the D gene is perhaps TRBD1, on 5 matching bases. The material sequenced was peripheral blood, taken 28 days after the second AZD1222 dose. CDR3 sequence: CAITKIQERAGELFF. DNA sequence: TGTGCCATCACGAAGATACAGGAACGCGCCGGGGAGCTGTTTTTT.